The 3 T cell receptor beta chains presented below share a single source sample, sequenced in a study of T cell responses to AZD1222 COVID-19 vaccine. This table comes from immunoSEQ multiplex PCR, and its TCRdb copy is limited to in-frame clones, with some not included. The sample records some 120,000 clones, around 87% being singletons. The specimen was peripheral blood, collected on day 0 of AZD1222 vaccination. These receptors were obtained from an adult in good health.

The rearrangement links TRBV19 to TRBJ2-1; D unresolved. V lost 1 base and J 7 bases, leaving 8 bases between the germline ends. The CDR3 loop spans 13 amino acids. Germline V gene lookup returns CDR1 LNHDA and CDR2 SQIVND (reference sequence). The DNA for the CDR3 is TGTGCCAGTAGTATAGGCGATCGGAATGAGCAGTTCTTC. Translated: CASSIGDRNEQFF.

This rearrangement joins TRBV3-1 (or the pseudogene TRBV3-2) to TRBJ2-7; 9 nucleotides align to TRBD1. Germline CDR1 reads LGHDT; CDR2 reads YNNKEL (reference sequence). The CDR3 sequence is 14 residues long. Unmatched junction bases numbered 8, after V lost 4 bases and J lost 7 bases. CDR3 sequence: CASSLLTGGDEQYF. The CDR3 nucleotides read TGTGCCAGCAGCCTCCTGACAGGGGGGGATGAGCAGTACTTC.

This chain uses TRBV27 with TRBJ1-5; D remains ambiguous. Germline CDR1 MNHEY, CDR2 SMNVEV (reference sequence). This CDR3 is 15 amino acids long. The V end lost 0 bases, the J end lost 5 bases, and 11 bases lay between the germline ends. DNA for the CDR3: TGTGCCAGCAGTTTATCGGTGGGGAGGGATCAGCCCCAGCATTTT. Translating gives CASSLSVGRDQPQHF.